The T cell receptor beta chain under discussion was sequenced for a study of blood T cell repertoires in COVID-19. Germline V gene lookup returns CDR1 SGHTA and CDR2 FQGNSA. This CDR3 is 17 amino acids long. V shed 1 base, J shed 0 bases, and the junction held 6 bases outside the gene matches. The assay was immunoSEQ multiplex PCR, and TCRdb's table has in-frame clones only and misses some. The sample includes about 160,000 clones, around nine tenths of them seen just once. The V gene is TRBV7-2, the J gene TRBJ1-5, with 7 bases fitting TRBD1. This clonotype originated in a woman in her seventies with COVID-19, enrolled during active disease. The sequenced sample consisted of peripheral blood. This CDR3 reads CASSLVRGASSNQPQHF. The CDR3 DNA reads TGTGCCAGCAGCTTAGTCAGGGGGGCTTCTAGCAATCAGCCCCAGCATTTT.